These 11 T cell receptor beta chains were sequenced from one sample in a study of T cell changes during pregnancy in multiple sclerosis. The table came from immunoSEQ multiplex PCR; TCRdb's copy has only in-frame clones and leaves some out. The sample shows some 40,000 clones, around 93% of them seen only once. Material: CD4+ T cells from peripheral blood mononuclear cells, obtained after pregnancy. These receptors all come from a female donor with multiple sclerosis, enrolled in a pregnancy study.

The V gene is TRBV5-1, the J gene TRBJ1-1; D may be TRBD1 (6 bases). V gave up 0 bases and J gave up 0 bases, with 9 bases separating them. Germline CDR1 reads SGHRS; CDR2 reads YFSETQ. The CDR3 length is 15 residues. The CDR3 spells CASSLDGTMNTEAFF. CDR3 nucleotide sequence: TGCGCCAGCAGCTTGGATGGGACAATGAACACTGAAGCTTTCTTT. The whole variable domain, filled in from reference TRBV5-1 and TRBJ1-1, reads KAGVTQTPRYLIKTRGQQVTLSCSPISGHRSVSWYQQTPGQGLQFLFEYFSETQRNKGNFPGRFSGRQFSNSRSEMNVSTLELGDSALYLCASSLDGTMNTEAFFGQGTRLTVV.

The chain carries TRBV6-6 and TRBJ2-5; 7 bases are a match to TRBD2. Per germline, CDR1 MNHNY and CDR2 SVGAGI (reference sequence). J gave up 4 bases and V 8 bases, and 7 bases lay outside the gene matches. This CDR3 contains 13 residues. CDR3 loop: CASHRTSLETQYF. CDR3 coding DNA: TGTGCCAGCCACAGGACTAGTTTAGAGACCCAGTACTTC.

This clone is a singleton in its sample. CDR3 protein: CASSQGRQGLSNQPQHF. CDR3 DNA: TGTGCCAGCAGCCAAGGCAGACAGGGCCTTAGCAATCAGCCCCAGCATTTT. This chain links TRBV4-2 with TRBJ1-5; TRBD1 matches at 7 bases. The CDR3 is 17 residues long. V trimming: 1 base; J trimming: 0 bases; junction bases outside the gene matches: 6. In germline, CDR1 is LGHNA, CDR2 YNFKEQ.

The V call is TRBV10-3, the J call TRBJ2-7; no clear D gene. CDR1 and CDR2 (germline): ENHRY, SYGVKD. This CDR3 has 14 residues. Trimming cost V 0 bases and J 4 bases, with 10 bases left between them. The CDR3 DNA reads as TGTGCCATCAGTGAGTCTGTACTGCAATACGAGCAGTACTTC. Translation: CAISESVLQYEQYF.

The chain combines TRBV7-2 with TRBJ2-3; unclear D gene. The germline V gene encodes CDR1 SGHTA and CDR2 FQGNSA. CDR3 length: 15 amino acids. V was trimmed by 6 bases and J by 1 base, leaving 14 bases between them. The CDR3 sequence is CASSNPNRGTDTQYF. CDR3 in DNA: TGTGCCAGCAGTAACCCAAATCGGGGCACAGATACGCAGTATTTT.

This rearrangement joins TRBV4-1 to TRBJ1-4; 7 nucleotides line up with TRBD1. The CDR3 contains 13 residues. From germline, CDR1 is MGHRA and CDR2 YSYEKL. The trim removed 3 bases at V and 6 bases at J, leaving 1 base unmatched. The CDR3 loop reads CASSHTGDEKLFF. The CDR3 nucleotides read TGCGCCAGCAGCCATACAGGGGATGAAAAACTGTTTTTT.

This rearrangement joins TRBV9 to TRBJ2-7; D is perhaps TRBD2 (7 bases). The CDR3 has 16 residues. Germline CDR1 SGDLS, CDR2 YYNGEE. V was pared by 0 bases and J by 3 bases, with 16 bases between. The CDR3: CASSVGGRGGVYEQYF. CDR3 nucleotides: TGTGCCAGCAGCGTAGGGGGGCGCGGGGGAGTCTACGAGCAGTACTTC.

The rearrangement uses TRBV27 and TRBJ2-1; perhaps TRBD1 as D (6 bases). This CDR3 has 15 residues. Trimming cost V 4 bases and J 3 bases, with 13 bases left between them. CDR1 and CDR2 from the germline V gene are MNHEY and SMNVEV (reference sequence). CDR3: CASSYPGQLYNEQFF. Here the CDR3 DNA reads TGTGCCAGCAGTTACCCCGGACAGCTCTACAATGAGCAGTTCTTC.

This rearrangement joins TRBV6-1 to TRBJ1-5; D is unresolved. V was shortened by 7 bases and J by 2 bases, with 12 bases between the two germline ends. The CDR3 sequence is 14 residues long. CDR1 and CDR2 (germline): MNHNS, SASEGT. In DNA form, the CDR3 reads TGTGCCAGCACCGAGGGTGGGGGCAATCAGCCCCAGCATTTT. Its protein product is CASTEGGGNQPQHF.

V gene TRBV25-1 combines with J gene TRBJ2-5, with D unresolved. The germline gives CDR1 MGHDK, CDR2 SYGVNS. CDR3 size: 14 residues. V gave up 2 bases and J gave up 7 bases, with 14 bases separating them. The CDR3 bases are TGTGCCAGCAGTGAAGGTTTTCTACCGGGGACCCAGTACTTC. It codes for CASSEGFLPGTQYF.

The chain recombines TRBV10-2 with TRBJ1-5; 7 positions match TRBD1. CDR3 length equals 13 residues. With 6 bases clipped from V and 2 bases from J, the junction kept 1 base outside the gene matches. CDR1 and CDR2 (germline): WSHSY, SAAADI. CDR3 nucleotides: TGCGCCAGCAGAGGGGGCGGCAATCAGCCCCAGCATTTT. It yields the protein CASRGGGNQPQHF.